This T cell receptor beta chain is from a study of cytomegalovirus exposure and HLA in healthy donors. The wider study: Unique TCRs numbering roughly 85 million, obtained from HLA-typed donors, made up an early data release.

It was with 60 Vbeta and 13 Jbeta primers that the PCR ran. Using immunoSEQ multiplex PCR, the repertoire was profiled, and TCRdb retains in-frame clones only, with some absent. Among 100,000 to 150,000 clones listed, 80% were seen once. On this clone: What it recognizes is unknown.

Study-wide results and limits: High sensitivity and specificity were reportedly achieved when the classifier diagnosed cytomegalovirus status. In a later analysis, specific HLA alleles were associated with 15,000 or so TCR beta sequences at a 0.05 false discovery rate.

Sample: PBMCs. The sequence came from a man aged 35-49 years in good health and CMV-seronegative.

CDR3 sequence reads: CASSPTVFLGGYTF. The CDR3 region has the DNA TGTGCCAGCAGCCCGACGGTCTTCCTGGGCGGCTACACCTTC. V is TRBV6-1 and J is TRBJ1-2; the D is unclear. V was shortened by 6 bases and J by 8 bases, with 19 bases between the two germline ends. Germline V gene lookup returns CDR1 MNHNS and CDR2 SASEGT. This CDR3 has 14 residues.